The subject of this entry is one T cell receptor beta chain. Its antigen remains unknown. The repertoire was sequenced with immunoSEQ multiplex PCR; TCRdb's copy has only in-frame clones and lacks some. The data contain over 25,000 clones, roughly 90% of them singletons. This record belongs to a study of monozygotic twins with cystic fibrosis. Study findings and constraints: Monozygotic CF twin pairs shared significantly more nucleotide-identical clonotypes than unrelated CF individuals did.

Sequenced input: blood. The source is a girl under 10 years old with cystic fibrosis.

The CDR3 nucleotides are TGTGCCAGCAGCCCCTGGACTAGCGGGAGGGCCGGGGACGAGCAGTACTTC. Amino acids: CASSPWTSGRAGDEQYF. V usage is TRBV11-1 and J usage is TRBJ2-7; 15 bases fit TRBD2. CDR3 length: 17 residues. With V trimmed by 5 bases and J by 5 bases, 10 bases remained unmatched. Germline V CDR1 and CDR2: SGHAT, FQDESV (reference sequence).